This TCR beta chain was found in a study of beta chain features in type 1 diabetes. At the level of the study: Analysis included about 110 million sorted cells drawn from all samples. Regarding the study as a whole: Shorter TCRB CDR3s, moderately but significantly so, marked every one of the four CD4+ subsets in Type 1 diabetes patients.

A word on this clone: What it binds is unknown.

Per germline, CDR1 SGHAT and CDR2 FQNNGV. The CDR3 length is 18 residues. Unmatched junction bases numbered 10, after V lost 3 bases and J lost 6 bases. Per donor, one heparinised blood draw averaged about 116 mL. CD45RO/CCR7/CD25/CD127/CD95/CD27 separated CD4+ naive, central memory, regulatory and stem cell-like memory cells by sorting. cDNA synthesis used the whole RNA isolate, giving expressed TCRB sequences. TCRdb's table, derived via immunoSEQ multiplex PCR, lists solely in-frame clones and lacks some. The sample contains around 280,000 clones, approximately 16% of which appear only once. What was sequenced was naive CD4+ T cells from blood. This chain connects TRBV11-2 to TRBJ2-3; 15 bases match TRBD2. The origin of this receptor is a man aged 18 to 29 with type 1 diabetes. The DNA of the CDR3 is TGTGCCAGCAGCTTGACTTGGACTAGCGGGGGGGCTCCCGATACGCAGTATTTT. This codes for CASSLTWTSGGAPDTQYF.